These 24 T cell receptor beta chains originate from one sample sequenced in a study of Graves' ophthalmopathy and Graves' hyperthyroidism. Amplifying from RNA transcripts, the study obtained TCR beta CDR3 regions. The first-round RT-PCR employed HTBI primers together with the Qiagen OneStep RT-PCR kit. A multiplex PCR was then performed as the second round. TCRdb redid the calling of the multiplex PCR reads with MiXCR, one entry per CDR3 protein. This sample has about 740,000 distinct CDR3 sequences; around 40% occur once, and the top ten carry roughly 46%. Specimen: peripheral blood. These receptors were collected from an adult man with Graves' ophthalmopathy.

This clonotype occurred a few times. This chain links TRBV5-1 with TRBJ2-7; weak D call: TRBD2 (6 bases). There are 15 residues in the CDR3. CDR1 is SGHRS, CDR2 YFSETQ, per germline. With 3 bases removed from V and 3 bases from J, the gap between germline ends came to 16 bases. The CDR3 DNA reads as TGCGCCAGCAGCTATGGAGGGTACCGGGGCTACGAGCAGTACTTC. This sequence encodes CASSYGGYRGYEQYF.

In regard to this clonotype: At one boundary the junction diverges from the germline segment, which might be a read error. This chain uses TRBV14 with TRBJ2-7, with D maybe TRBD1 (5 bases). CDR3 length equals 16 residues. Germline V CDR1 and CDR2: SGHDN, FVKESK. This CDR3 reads CSSSSTRTNLSPEQYF. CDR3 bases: TGTTCCAGCAGCTCAACCCGGACAAACCTTTCTCCGGAGCAGTACTTC.

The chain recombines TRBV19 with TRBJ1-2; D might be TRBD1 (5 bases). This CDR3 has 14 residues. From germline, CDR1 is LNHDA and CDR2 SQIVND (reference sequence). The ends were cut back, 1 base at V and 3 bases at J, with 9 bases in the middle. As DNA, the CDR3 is TGTGCCAGTAGTATAGTCGGCAGGGACTATGGCTACACCTTC. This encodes CASSIVGRDYGYTF.

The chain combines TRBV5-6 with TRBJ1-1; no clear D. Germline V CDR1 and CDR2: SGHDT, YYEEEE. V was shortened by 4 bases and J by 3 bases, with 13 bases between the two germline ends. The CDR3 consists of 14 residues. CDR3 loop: CASSPQHRDTEAFF. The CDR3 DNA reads TGTGCCAGCAGCCCCCAACACCGAGACACTGAAGCTTTCTTT.

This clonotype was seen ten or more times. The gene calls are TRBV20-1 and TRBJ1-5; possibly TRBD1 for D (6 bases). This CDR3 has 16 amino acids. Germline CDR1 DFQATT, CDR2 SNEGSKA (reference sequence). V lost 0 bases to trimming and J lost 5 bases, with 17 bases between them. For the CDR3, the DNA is TGCAGTGCTAGAGACGGGGACACCGTTGGGCATCAGCCCCAGCATTTT. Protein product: CSARDGDTVGHQPQHF.

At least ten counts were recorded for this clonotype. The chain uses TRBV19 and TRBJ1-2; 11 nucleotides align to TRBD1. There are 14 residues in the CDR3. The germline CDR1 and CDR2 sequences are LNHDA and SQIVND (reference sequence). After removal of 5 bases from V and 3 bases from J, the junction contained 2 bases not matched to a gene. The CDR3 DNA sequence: TGTGCCAGTAGTCGGGACAGGGGGTACTATGGCTACACCTTC. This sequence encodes CASSRDRGYYGYTF. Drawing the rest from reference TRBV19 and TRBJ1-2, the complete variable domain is DGGITQSPKYLFRKEGQNVTLSCEQNLNHDAMYWYRQDPGQGLRLIYYSQIVNDFQKGDIAEGYSVSREKKESFPLTVTSAQKNPTAFYLCASSRDRGYYGYTFGSGTRLTVV.

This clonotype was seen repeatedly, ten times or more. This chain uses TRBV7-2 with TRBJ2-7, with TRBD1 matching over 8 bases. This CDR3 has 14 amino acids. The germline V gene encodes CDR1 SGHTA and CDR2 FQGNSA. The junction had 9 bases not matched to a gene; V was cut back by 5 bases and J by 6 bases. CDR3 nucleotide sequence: TGTGCCAGCAGCCCCTACTGGACAGGGCCCGAGCAGTACTTC. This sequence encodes CASSPYWTGPEQYF.

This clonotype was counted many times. CDR3 in DNA: TGTGCCAGCAGCACAGGGGACAGCCACCGTGAAAAACTGTTTTTT. Translating gives CASSTGDSHREKLFF. V gene TRBV7-2 combines with J gene TRBJ1-4; 7 bases are shared with TRBD1. Trimming cost V 5 bases and J 7 bases; bases outside gene matches: 10. The CDR3 loop spans 15 amino acids. Germline loops: CDR1 SGHTA, CDR2 FQGNSA.

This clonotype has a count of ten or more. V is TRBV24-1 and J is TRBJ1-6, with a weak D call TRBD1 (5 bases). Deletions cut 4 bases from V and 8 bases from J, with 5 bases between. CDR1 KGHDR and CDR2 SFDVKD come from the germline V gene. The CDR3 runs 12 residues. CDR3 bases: TGTGCCACCAGTGAAGGGGATTCACCCCTCCACTTT. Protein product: CATSEGDSPLHF.

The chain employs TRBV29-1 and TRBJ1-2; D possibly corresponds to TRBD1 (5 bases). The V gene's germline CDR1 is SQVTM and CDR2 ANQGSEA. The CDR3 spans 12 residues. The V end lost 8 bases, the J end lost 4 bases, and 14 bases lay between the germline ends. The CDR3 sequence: CSLVGVFYGYTF. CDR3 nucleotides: TGCAGCCTTGTGGGGGTCTTCTATGGCTACACCTTC.

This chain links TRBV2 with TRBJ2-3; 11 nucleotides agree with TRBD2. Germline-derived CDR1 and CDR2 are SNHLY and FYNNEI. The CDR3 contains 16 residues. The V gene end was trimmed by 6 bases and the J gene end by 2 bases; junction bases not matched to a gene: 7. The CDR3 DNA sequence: TGTGCCAGCAGGATACTAGCGGGGGCCGTCACAGATACGCAGTATTTT. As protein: CASRILAGAVTDTQYF.

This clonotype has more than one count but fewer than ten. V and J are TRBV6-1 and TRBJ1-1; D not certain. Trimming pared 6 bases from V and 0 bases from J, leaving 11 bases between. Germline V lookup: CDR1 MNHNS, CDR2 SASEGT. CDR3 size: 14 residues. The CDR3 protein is CASRVSSMNTEAFF. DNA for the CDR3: TGTGCCAGCAGAGTATCGAGTATGAACACTGAAGCTTTCTTT.

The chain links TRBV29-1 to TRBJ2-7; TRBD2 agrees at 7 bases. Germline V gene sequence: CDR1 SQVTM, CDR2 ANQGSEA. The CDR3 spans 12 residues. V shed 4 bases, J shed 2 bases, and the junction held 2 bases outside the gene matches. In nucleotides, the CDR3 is TGCAGCGTTGGTAGCGGGCCCTACGAGCAGTACTTC. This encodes CSVGSGPYEQYF.

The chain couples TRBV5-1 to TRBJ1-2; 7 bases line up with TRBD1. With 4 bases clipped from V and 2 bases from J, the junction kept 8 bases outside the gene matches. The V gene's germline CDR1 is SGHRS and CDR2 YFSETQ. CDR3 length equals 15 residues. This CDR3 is CASSADRVANYGYTF. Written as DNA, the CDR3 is TGCGCCAGCAGCGCTGACAGGGTAGCGAACTATGGCTACACCTTC.

The CDR3: CASSDEWNYEQYF. In nucleotides, the CDR3 is TGTGCCAGCAGTGATGAGTGGAACTACGAGCAGTACTTC. The gene calls are TRBV6-1 and TRBJ2-7; D is unresolved. The V end was cut by 3 bases, the J end by 3 bases, with 9 bases between. This CDR3 has 13 residues. CDR1 is MNHNS and CDR2 is SASEGT in the germline V gene.

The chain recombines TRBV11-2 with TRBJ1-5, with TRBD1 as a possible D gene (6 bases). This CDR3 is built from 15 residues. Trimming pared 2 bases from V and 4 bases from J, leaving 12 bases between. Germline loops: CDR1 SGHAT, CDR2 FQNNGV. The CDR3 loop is CASSLWGAGNQPQHF. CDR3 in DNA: TGTGCCAGCAGCTTATGGGGGGCAGGAAATCAGCCCCAGCATTTT.

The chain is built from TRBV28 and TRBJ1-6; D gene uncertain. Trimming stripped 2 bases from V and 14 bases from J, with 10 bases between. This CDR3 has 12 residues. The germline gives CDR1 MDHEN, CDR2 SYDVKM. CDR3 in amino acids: CASSLQDFTLHF. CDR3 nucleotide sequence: TGTGCCAGCAGTTTACAGGACTTCACCCTCCACTTT.

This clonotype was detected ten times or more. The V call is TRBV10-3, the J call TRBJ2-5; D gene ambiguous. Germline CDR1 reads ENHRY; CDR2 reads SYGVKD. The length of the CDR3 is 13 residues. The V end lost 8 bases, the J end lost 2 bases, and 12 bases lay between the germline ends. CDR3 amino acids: CAIGKDGQETQYF. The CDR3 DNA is TGTGCCATCGGGAAGGACGGGCAAGAGACCCAGTACTTC.

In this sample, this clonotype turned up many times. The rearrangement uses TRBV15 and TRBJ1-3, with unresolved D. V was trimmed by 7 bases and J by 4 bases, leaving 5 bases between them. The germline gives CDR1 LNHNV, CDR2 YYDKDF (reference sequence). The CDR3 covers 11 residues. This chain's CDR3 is CATKEGNTIYF. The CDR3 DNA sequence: TGTGCCACCAAAGAGGGAAACACCATATATTTT.

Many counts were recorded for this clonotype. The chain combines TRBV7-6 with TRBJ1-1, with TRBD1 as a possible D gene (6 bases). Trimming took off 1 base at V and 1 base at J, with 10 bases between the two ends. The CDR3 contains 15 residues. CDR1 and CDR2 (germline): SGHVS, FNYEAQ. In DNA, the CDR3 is TGTGCCAGCAGCTTAGTAGGCAGGGGGAACACTGAAGCTTTCTTT. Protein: CASSLVGRGNTEAFF. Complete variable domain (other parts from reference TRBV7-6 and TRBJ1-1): GAGVSQSPRYKVTKRGQDVALRCDPISGHVSLYWYRQALGQGPEFLTYFNYEAQQDKSGLPNDRFSAERPEGSISTLTIQRTEQRDSAMYRCASSLVGRGNTEAFFGQGTRLTVV.

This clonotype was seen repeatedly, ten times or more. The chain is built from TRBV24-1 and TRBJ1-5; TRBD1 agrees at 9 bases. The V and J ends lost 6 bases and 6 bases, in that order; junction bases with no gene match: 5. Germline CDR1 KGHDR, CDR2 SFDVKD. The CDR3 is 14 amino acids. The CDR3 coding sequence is TGTGCCACCAGTTCCGGGACAGGGCGTCAGCCCCAGCATTTT. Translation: CATSSGTGRQPQHF.

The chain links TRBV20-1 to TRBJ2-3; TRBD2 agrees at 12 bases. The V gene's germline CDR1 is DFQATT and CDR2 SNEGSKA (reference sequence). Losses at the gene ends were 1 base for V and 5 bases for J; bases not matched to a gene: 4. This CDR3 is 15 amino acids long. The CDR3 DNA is TGCAGTGCTAGAGGGACTAGCGGGGTTGGAGATACGCAGTATTTT. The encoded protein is CSARGTSGVGDTQYF.

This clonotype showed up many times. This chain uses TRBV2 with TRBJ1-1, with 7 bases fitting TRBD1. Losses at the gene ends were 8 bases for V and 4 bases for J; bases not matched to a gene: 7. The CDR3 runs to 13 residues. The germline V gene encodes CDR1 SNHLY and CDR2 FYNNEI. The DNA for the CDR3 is TGTGCCAGCGAGGGGGCAGGGCTCACTGAAGCTTTCTTT. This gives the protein CASEGAGLTEAFF.

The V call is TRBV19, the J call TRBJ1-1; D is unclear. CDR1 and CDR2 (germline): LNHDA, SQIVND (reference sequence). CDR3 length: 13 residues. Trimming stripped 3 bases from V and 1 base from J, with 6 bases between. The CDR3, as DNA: TGTGCCAGTAGTATCAACCGGAACACTGAAGCTTTCTTT. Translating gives CASSINRNTEAFF.